What follows are 10 T cell receptor beta chains derived from one specimen sequenced in a study of T cell clonality in common variable immunodeficiency. The protocol was immunoSEQ multiplex PCR, while the TCRdb copy is restricted to in-frame clones and leaves out a portion. The sample presents approximately 44,000 clones, none singletons. The material sequenced was peripheral blood mononuclear cells. The receptor set was obtained from a person between 18 and 75 years old in good health.

This clone came up many times. The read comes to an end 3 residues before the CDR3 does, leaving the germline J gene to fill in the end. The J gene is TRBJ1-3, the V gene TRBV2; TRBD1 is a possible D gene (6 bases). Germline CDR1 SNHLY, CDR2 FYNNEI. V dropped 6 bases and J dropped 0 bases, with 12 bases sitting between them. CDR3 length equals 15 residues. The covered CDR3 bases are TGTGCCAGCAGACAGGGAGCGAGCTCTGGAAACACC. It encodes CASRQGASSGNT. The whole CDR3 protein is CASRQGASSGNTIYF.

This clone was recorded at least ten times. The read ends 3 residues shy of where the CDR3 ends; the end is completed using the germline J gene. This sequence joins TRBV2 and TRBJ2-5; 11 nucleotides match TRBD2. CDR1 is SNHLY, CDR2 FYNNEI, per germline. V was pared by 3 bases and J by 1 base, with 4 bases of the junction left unmatched. The CDR3 sequence is 16 residues long. CDR3 bases read: TGTGCCAGCAGTGACCTCGGACTAGCGGGCCAAGAGACC. Protein: CASSDLGLAGQET. The entire CDR3 is CASSDLGLAGQETQYF.

This clone came up many times. The CDR3 is cut off 3 residues early in the read; its end comes from the germline J gene. The V gene is TRBV20-1, the J gene TRBJ2-3, with TRBD2 matching 10 bases. Germline V gives CDR1 DFQATT, CDR2 SNEGSKA (reference sequence). With 5 bases clipped from V and 4 bases from J, the junction kept 6 bases outside the gene matches. This CDR3 is built from 14 residues. CDR3 protein: CSASGLASADTQYF. The DNA read from the CDR3 is TGCAGTGCTTCGGGACTAGCGTCAGCAGATACG.

This clone was recorded at least ten times. Read coverage stops 3 residues before the CDR3 terminus; the germline J gene supplies the remainder. The sample contains more than one DNA sequence encoding this CDR3. The V call is TRBV5-1, the J call TRBJ1-3, with D possibly matching TRBD1 (6 bases). The CDR3 loop spans 15 amino acids. V lost 3 bases and J 2 bases, leaving 12 bases between the germline ends. In germline, CDR1 is SGHRS, CDR2 YFSETQ. The CDR3 here is CASSSSGTPGNTIYF. CDR3 DNA, as far as it was read: TGCGCCAGCAGCTCATCCGGGACACCTGGAAACACC.

Points on this clone: The observed sequence ends 3 residues before the CDR3 terminus, with the missing tail filled in from the germline J gene. The chain links TRBV18 to TRBJ1-2; D unresolved. CDR1 is KGHSH and CDR2 is LQKENI in the germline V gene. The CDR3 totals 13 residues. CDR3 sequence reads: CASSLGPSYDYTF. CDR3 DNA (partial): TGTGCCAGCTCACTTGGGCCATCCTACGAC.

About this clone: The missing CDR3 end, 3 residues past where the read stops, is filled in from the germline J gene. This chain connects TRBV7-6 to TRBJ2-7; 8 nucleotides line up with TRBD2. This CDR3 is 14 amino acids long. Germline V gene data show CDR1 as SGHVS and CDR2 as FNYEAQ. With 3 bases clipped from V and 2 bases from J, the junction kept 3 bases outside the gene matches. CDR3 protein: CASSFQAGAYEQYF. The CDR3 DNA, read in part, is TGTGCCAGCAGCTTCCAAGCGGGGGCCTACGAG. Full variable domain (remainder filled in from reference TRBV7-6 and TRBJ2-7): GAGVSQSPRYKVTKRGQDVALRCDPISGHVSLYWYRQALGQGPEFLTYFNYEAQQDKSGLPNDRFSAERPEGSISTLTIQRTEQRDSAMYRCASSFQAGAYEQYFGPGTRLTVT.

Many counts were recorded for this clone. The read comes to an end 3 residues before the CDR3 does, leaving the germline J gene to fill in the end. The chain links TRBV12-3 or TRBV12-4 to TRBJ2-6, with D unclear. The CDR3 sequence is 12 residues long. V was shortened by 11 bases and J by 1 base, with 6 bases between the two germline ends. The CDR3 reads CASLSGANVLTF. The covered CDR3 bases are TGTGCCTCCTTATCTGGGGCCAACGTC.

This clone was recorded many times. The CDR3 end falls 3 residues outside the read, so it is completed with the germline J gene. This chain uses TRBV9 with TRBJ2-1; 10 nucleotides align to TRBD1. The CDR3 is 15 residues long. Germline CDR1 is SGDLS and CDR2 is YYNGEE. The V gene end was trimmed by 4 bases and the J gene end by 3 bases; junction bases not matched to a gene: 4. CDR3 in amino acids: CASSRQGAIYNEQFF. The CDR3 bases that were read are TGTGCCAGCAGCCGACAGGGGGCCATCTACAATGAG.

This clone has at least ten counts. Partial CDR3 DNA: TGTGCCTGGAGTGTAGAGGGGAGCAATCAGCCC. Amino acid sequence: CAWSVEGSNQP. The CDR3 reads in full as CAWSVEGSNQPQHF. The gene calls are TRBV30 and TRBJ1-5; possibly TRBD1 for D (5 bases). The read halts 3 residues ahead of the CDR3 end, with the missing end drawn from the germline J gene. Trimming stripped 0 bases from V and 1 base from J, with 7 bases between. Per germline, CDR1 GTSNPN and CDR2 SVGIG (reference sequence). The CDR3 has 14 amino acids. The full variable domain, with the rest looked up from reference TRBV30 and TRBJ1-5, is SQTIHQWPATLVQPVGSPLSLECTVEGTSNPNLYWYRQAAGRGLQLLFYSVGIGQISSEVPQNLSASRPQDRQFILSSKKLLLSDSGFYLCAWSVEGSNQPQHFGDGTRLSIL.

At least ten counts were recorded for this clone. The missing CDR3 end, 3 residues past where the read stops, is filled in from the germline J gene. The chain joins TRBV19 to TRBJ1-1, with 10 nucleotides matching TRBD1. V lost 3 bases and J lost 5; bases outside the gene matches: 9. There are 16 residues in the CDR3. Germline lookup yields CDR1 LNHDA and CDR2 SQIVND (reference sequence). CDR3 in amino acids: CASSMGTGALGTEAFF. The covered CDR3 bases are TGTGCCAGTAGTATGGGGACAGGGGCTTTGGGGACTGAA.